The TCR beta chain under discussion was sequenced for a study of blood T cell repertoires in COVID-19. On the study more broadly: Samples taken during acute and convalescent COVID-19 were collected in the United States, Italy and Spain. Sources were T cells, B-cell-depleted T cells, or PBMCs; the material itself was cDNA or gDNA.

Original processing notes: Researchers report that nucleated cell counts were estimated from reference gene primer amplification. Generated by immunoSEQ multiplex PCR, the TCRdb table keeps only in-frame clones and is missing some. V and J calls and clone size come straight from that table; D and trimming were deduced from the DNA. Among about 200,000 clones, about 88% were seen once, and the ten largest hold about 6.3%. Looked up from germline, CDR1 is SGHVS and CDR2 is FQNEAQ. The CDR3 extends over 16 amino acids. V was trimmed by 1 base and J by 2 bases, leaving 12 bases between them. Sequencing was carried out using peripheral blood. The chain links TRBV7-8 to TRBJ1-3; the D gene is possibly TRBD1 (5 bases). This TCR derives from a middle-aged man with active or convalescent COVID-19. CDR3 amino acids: CASSLGRGPPGNTIYF. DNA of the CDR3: TGTGCCAGCAGCTTAGGGAGGGGTCCGCCTGGAAACACCATATATTTT.